This is a list of T cell receptor beta chains from one sample in a study of cytomegalovirus exposure and HLA in healthy donors. Produced via immunoSEQ multiplex PCR; TCRdb's table is partial and in-frame only. The sample includes about 340,000 clones, roughly 90% of them seen just once. Specimen: PBMCs. All receptors come from a woman aged 18-30 years in good health and CMV-seronegative. Each CDR3 is given with its conserved first and last residue.

CDR3 protein	V gene	J gene
CASSLELAGSSYEQYF	TRBV7-2	TRBJ2-7
CASSGTSSQPGEQYF	TRBV5-1	TRBJ2-7
CASSLAGFDNEQFF	TRBV5-1	TRBJ2-1
CSARPENIQYF	TRBV20-1	TRBJ2-4
CASSNPGLSTDTQYF	TRBV7-2	TRBJ2-3
CATHRERMERAEAFF	TRBV2	TRBJ1-1
CASSRAGTGLDNEQFF	TRBV5-1	TRBJ2-1
CASSLLSEYNEQFF	TRBV27	TRBJ2-1
CASSPDREGGYTF	TRBV18	TRBJ1-2
CASSPLARGREQYF	TRBV2	TRBJ2-7
CASTLGPRDHYGYTF	TRBV5-1	TRBJ1-2
CASRANQGTEAFF	TRBV11-3	TRBJ1-1
CASSRSALLNYGYTF	TRBV11-2	TRBJ1-2
CASSLGGTTYEQYF	TRBV5-8	TRBJ2-7
CASSAPMLAGVTNEQFF	TRBV6-1	TRBJ2-1
CASNGGGRVPYNEQFF	TRBV4-1	TRBJ2-1
CASSLGSGRDETQYF	TRBV5-1	TRBJ2-5
CASSLSPLGEQYF	TRBV28	TRBJ2-7
CASSTLGRGQETQYF	TRBV9	TRBJ2-5
CASRAGQTNYGYTF	TRBV28	TRBJ1-2
CASSWDRGRAPSYEQYF	TRBV28	TRBJ2-7
CASSLDGTRTNEQFF	TRBV13	TRBJ2-1
CSVETRQDSSYEQYF	TRBV29-1	TRBJ2-7
CAWSVQVGNTIYF	TRBV30	TRBJ1-3
CASSVGLAGDTTDTQYF	TRBV9	TRBJ2-3
CASSLEVPFGFGF	TRBV11-2	TRBJ2-3
CASSYTGTSVYNEQFF	TRBV5-4	TRBJ2-1